The rows below give T cell receptor beta chains drawn from one sample of a study of cytomegalovirus exposure and HLA in healthy donors. Sequenced by immunoSEQ multiplex PCR; TCRdb stores in-frame clones only, minus some. Of fewer than 80,000 clones listed, 79% were seen once; the top ten hold about 2.5%. The sequenced material came from PBMCs. The origin of the receptors is a man aged 25 to 40 in good health and CMV-seronegative. CDR3s include the opening cysteine and the closing phenylalanine or tryptophan. The D gene is left open where the match is weak. For some rows the clone size is stated as once, few or many, or as a class when expanded; others skip it.

abundance	len	d_gene	v_gene	j_gene	CDR3nt	CDR3aa
few	12	.	TRBV4-2	TRBJ1-6	TGTGCCAGCAGCCTCGGGAATTCACCCCTCCACTTT	CASSLGNSPLHF
.	14	TRBD2	TRBV6-4	TRBJ2-3	TGTGCCAGCAGTCATCGGGGGGGCGAAGATACGCAGTATTTT	CASSHRGGEDTQYF
.	13	.	TRBV18	TRBJ2-5	TGTGCCAGCTCACCCGGGGACCAAGAGACCCAGTACTTC	CASSPGDQETQYF
.	16	TRBD1	TRBV6-1	TRBJ1-1	TGTGCCAGCAGTGAATTGTCAGGGGGAGAGGATGGTGAAGCTTTCTTT	CASSELSGGEDGEAFF
.	16	.	TRBV30	TRBJ1-6	TGTGCCTGGAGTGTACTCGGGAGGGGACATAATTCACCCCTCCACTTT	CAWSVLGRGHNSPLHF
.	12	.	TRBV18	TRBJ2-5	TGTGCCAGCTCGCCTAGCAGAGAGACCCAGTACTTC	CASSPSRETQYF
.	14	TRBD1	TRBV6-5	TRBJ1-2	TGTGCCAGCAGTAAAAGACAGGGGTCTAATGGCTACACCTTC	CASSKRQGSNGYTF
.	16	TRBD2	TRBV7-2	TRBJ2-3	TGTGCCAGCAGCTTAGCCGTGGCGGGAGGGCAGGTTACGCAGTATTTT	CASSLAVAGGQVTQYF
.	12	.	TRBV4-2	TRBJ1-5	TGTGCCAGCAGCCAAATCGGTCAGCCCCAGCATTTT	CASSQIGQPQHF
.	15	.	TRBV19	TRBJ1-2	TGTACCAGTCTCGAAGGGACCGCCGGGGGCTATGGCTACACCTTC	CTSLEGTAGGYGYTF
.	16	.	TRBV30	TRBJ2-7	TGTGCCTGGAGTGTCCGGGGGACCGTGTTACCCTACGAGCAGTACTTC	CAWSVRGTVLPYEQYF
.	14	.	TRBV9	TRBJ2-7	TGTGCCAGCAGCGTAGAAGCGGTCTCCTACGAGCAGTACTTC	CASSVEAVSYEQYF
few	13	.	TRBV4-2	TRBJ1-5	TGTGCCAGCAGCCATCTCCGGGATCAGCCCCAGCATTTT	CASSHLRDQPQHF
.	16	TRBD1	TRBV15	TRBJ1-1	TGTGCCTCCCCTGGGGGGACAGGGGGCAGTCGGACTGAAGCTTTCTTT	CASPGGTGGSRTEAFF
.	14	.	TRBV7-3	TRBJ2-3	TGTGCCAGCAGCTTAACAAGTGAGACAGATACGCAGTATTTT	CASSLTSETDTQYF
.	15	.	TRBV6-5	TRBJ2-4	TGTGCCAGCAGTTACGCCCTACGAGCCAAAAACATTCAGTACTTC	CASSYALRAKNIQYF
.	15	TRBD1	TRBV7-2	TRBJ1-6	TGTGCCAGCAGCTTAGAAGGCAGGGGGCTGTCACCCCTCCACTTT	CASSLEGRGLSPLHF
once	15	TRBD1	TRBV4-1	TRBJ1-2	TGCGCCAGCAGCCCATCGGGACAGGGGACCTATGGCTACACCTTC	CASSPSGQGTYGYTF
.	12	.	TRBV19	TRBJ1-2	TGTGCCAGTAGCCTCACAGGTGGTGGCTACACCTTC	CASSLTGGGYTF
.	15	.	TRBV5-4	TRBJ1-6	TGTGCCAGCAGCGCGGGCCCCCGAGAGAATTCACCCCTCCACTTT	CASSAGPRENSPLHF
few	12	TRBD1	TRBV27	TRBJ1-4	TGTGCCAGTCGCAGGGGGAATGAAAAACTGTTTTTT	CASRRGNEKLFF
.	15	.	TRBV5-1	TRBJ2-1	TGCGCCAGCAGCTTGACGGGAGAGAGGTTCAATGAGCAGTTCTTC	CASSLTGERFNEQFF
.	22	TRBD2	TRBV4-1	TRBJ2-1	TGCGCCAGCAGCAAGGTCCGTCGATCGGGACTAGCGGGAGAGTGGCCCTACAATGAGCAGTTCTTC	CASSKVRRSGLAGEWPYNEQFF
.	16	TRBD1	TRBV28	TRBJ1-2	TGTGCCAGCAGTTTATGGGGGACAGGGGGCGACTATGGCTACACCTTC	CASSLWGTGGDYGYTF
.	16	.	TRBV9	TRBJ1-2	TGTGCCAGCAGCGTAGACGGAACGACAGGCCCTTATGGCTACACCTTC	CASSVDGTTGPYGYTF
.	21	TRBD2	TRBV4-3	TRBJ2-1	TGCGCCAGCAGCCAAGAAGCGGGTCTCCGGGGACAACTAGCGGGATACAATGAGCAGTTCTTC	CASSQEAGLRGQLAGYNEQFF
once	13	.	TRBV28	TRBJ1-5	TGTGCCAGCAGTCTCGGGGGAAAGCAGCCCCAGCATTTT	CASSLGGKQPQHF
.	11	.	TRBV28	TRBJ1-5	TGTGCCAGCAGCTCCGTTCAGCCCCAGCATTTT	CASSSVQPQHF
few	13	.	TRBV6-5	TRBJ1-2	TGTGCCAGCAGTTACTCAGGGGATCTTGGCTACCCCTTC	CASSYSGDLGYPF
.	16	TRBD1	TRBV14	TRBJ2-7	TGTGCCAGCAGCCCAGCCAGGACAGGGGTCTTCTACGAGCAGTACTTC	CASSPARTGVFYEQYF
.	15	.	TRBV7-2	TRBJ1-6	TGTGCCAGCAGCGTCGACAGAGTCGGGTCGTCACCCCTCCACTTT	CASSVDRVGSSPLHF
.	17	TRBD2	TRBV27	TRBJ2-7	TGTGCCAGCGCGGGACTAGCGGGAGTCTTCTCCTCCTACGAGCAGTACTTC	CASAGLAGVFSSYEQYF
.	13	.	TRBV27	TRBJ2-1	TGTGCCAGCAGGGGAGTCAGTGGGAATGAGCAGTTCTTC	CASRGVSGNEQFF